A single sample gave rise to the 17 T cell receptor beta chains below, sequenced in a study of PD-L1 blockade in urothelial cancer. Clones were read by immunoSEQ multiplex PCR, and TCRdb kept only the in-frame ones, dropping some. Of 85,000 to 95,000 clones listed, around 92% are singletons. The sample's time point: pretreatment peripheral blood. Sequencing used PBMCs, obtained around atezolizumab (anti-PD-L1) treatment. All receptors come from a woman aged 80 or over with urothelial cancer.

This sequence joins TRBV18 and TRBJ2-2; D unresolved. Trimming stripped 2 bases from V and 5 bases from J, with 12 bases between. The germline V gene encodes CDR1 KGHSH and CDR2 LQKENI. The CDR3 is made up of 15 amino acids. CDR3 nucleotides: TGTGCCAGCTCACCAAGGCCCGGGTGGACCGGGGAGCTGTTTTTT. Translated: CASSPRPGWTGELFF.

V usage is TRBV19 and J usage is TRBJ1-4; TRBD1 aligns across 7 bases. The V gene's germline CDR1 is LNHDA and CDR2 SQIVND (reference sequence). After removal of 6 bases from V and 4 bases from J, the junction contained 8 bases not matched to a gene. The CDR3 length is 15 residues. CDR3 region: CASSRRGDSNEKLFF. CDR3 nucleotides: TGTGCCAGTAGCCGTAGGGGGGACAGTAATGAAAAACTGTTTTTT.

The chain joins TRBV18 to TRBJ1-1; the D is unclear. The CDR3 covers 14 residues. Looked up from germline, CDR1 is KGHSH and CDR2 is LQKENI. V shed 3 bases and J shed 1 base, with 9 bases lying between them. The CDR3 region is CASSPSTGNTEAFF. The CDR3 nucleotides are TGTGCCAGCTCACCCAGTACGGGGAACACTGAAGCTTTCTTT.

CDR3 sequence (DNA): TGTGCCAGCAGTTTAAAAGGGAGAGGGACAGATACGCAGTATTTT. It is translated as CASSLKGRGTDTQYF. The rearrangement joins TRBV27 to TRBJ2-3, with D perhaps TRBD2 (5 bases). CDR1 is MNHEY and CDR2 is SMNVEV in the germline V gene (reference sequence). This CDR3 spans 15 amino acids. Trimming left V 2 bases short and J 3 bases short, with 12 bases between.

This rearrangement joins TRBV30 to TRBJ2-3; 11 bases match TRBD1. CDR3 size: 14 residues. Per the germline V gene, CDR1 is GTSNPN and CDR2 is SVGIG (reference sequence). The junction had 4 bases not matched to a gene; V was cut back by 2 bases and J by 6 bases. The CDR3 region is CAWSRDRGVDTQYF. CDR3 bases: TGTGCCTGGAGTCGGGACAGGGGGGTGGATACGCAGTATTTT.

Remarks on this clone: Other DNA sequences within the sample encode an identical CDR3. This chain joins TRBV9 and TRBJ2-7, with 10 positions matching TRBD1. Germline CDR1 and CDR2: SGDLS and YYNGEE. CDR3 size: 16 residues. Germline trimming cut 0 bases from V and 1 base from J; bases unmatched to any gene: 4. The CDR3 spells CASSVGGTGVSYEQYF. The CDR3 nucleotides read TGTGCCAGCAGCGTAGGGGGGACAGGGGTTTCCTACGAGCAGTACTTC.

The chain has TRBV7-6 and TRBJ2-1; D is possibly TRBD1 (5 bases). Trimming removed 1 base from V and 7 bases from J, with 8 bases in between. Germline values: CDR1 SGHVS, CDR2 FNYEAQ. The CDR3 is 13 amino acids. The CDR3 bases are TGTGCCAGCAGCTTAGTAGCAGGGAATGAGCAGTTCTTC. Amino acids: CASSLVAGNEQFF.

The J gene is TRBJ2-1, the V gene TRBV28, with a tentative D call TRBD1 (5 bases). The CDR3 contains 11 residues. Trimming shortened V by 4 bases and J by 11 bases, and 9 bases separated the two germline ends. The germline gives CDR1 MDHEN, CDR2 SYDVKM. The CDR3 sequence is CASSSDTKQFF. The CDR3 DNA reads TGTGCCAGCAGTTCGGACACTAAGCAGTTCTTC.

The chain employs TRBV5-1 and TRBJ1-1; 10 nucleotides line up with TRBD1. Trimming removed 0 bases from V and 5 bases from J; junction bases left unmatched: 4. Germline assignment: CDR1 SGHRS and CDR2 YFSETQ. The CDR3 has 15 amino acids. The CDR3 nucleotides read TGCGCCAGCAGCTTGGGACAGGGGGCGCAGACTGAAGCTTTCTTT. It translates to CASSLGQGAQTEAFF.

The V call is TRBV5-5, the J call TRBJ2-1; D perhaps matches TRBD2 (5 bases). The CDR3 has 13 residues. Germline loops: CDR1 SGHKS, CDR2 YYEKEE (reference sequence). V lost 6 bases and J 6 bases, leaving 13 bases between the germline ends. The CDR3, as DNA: TGTGCCAGCACCACCACCGGGGTCAATGAGCAGTTCTTC. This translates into CASTTTGVNEQFF.

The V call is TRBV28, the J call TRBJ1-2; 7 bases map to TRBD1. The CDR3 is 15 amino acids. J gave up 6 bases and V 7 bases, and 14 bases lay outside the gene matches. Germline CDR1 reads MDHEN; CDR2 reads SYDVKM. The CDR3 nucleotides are TGTGCCAGCACCCAAGGTAGGGGGCGATTGGATGGCTACACCTTC. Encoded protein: CASTQGRGRLDGYTF.

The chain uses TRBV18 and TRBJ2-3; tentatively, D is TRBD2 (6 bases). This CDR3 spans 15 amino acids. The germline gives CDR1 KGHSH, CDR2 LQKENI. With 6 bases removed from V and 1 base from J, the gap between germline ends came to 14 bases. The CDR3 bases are TGTGCCAGCTCCCCGCAGACGGGAGGCACAGATACGCAGTATTTT. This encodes CASSPQTGGTDTQYF. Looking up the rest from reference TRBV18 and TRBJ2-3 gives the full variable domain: NAGVMQNPRHLVRRRGQEARLRCSPMKGHSHVYWYRQLPEEGLKFMVYLQKENIIDESGMPKERFSAEFPKEGPSILRIQQVVRGDSAAYFCASSPQTGGTDTQYFGPGTRLTVL.

The CDR3 protein is CASSPLVGLGTEAFF. The CDR3 region has the DNA TGTGCCAGCAGCCCCTTGGTAGGCCTCGGGACTGAAGCTTTCTTT. This chain connects TRBV5-5 to TRBJ1-1; D not resolved. V was cut by 4 bases and J by 5 bases, with 18 bases left in between. The CDR3 has 15 residues. The germline CDR1 and CDR2 sequences are SGHKS and YYEKEE (reference sequence).

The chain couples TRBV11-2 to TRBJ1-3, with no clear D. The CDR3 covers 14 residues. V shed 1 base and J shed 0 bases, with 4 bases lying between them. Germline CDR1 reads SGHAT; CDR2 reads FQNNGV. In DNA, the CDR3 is TGTGCCAGCAGCTTAGGGCACTCTGGAAACACCATATATTTT. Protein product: CASSLGHSGNTIYF.

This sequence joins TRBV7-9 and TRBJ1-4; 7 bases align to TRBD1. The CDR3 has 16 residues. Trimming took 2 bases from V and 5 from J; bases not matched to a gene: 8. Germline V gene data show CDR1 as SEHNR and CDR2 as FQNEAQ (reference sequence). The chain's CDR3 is CASSLSGTASNEKLFF. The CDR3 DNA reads TGTGCCAGCAGCTTATCGGGGACAGCCTCGAATGAAAAACTGTTTTTT.

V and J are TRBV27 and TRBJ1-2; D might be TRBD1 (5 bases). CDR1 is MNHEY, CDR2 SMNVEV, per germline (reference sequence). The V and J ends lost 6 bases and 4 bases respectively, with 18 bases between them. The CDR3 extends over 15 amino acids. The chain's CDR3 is CASRHPRGGSYGYTF. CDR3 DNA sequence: TGTGCCAGCAGGCACCCACGTGGGGGGAGCTATGGCTACACCTTC.

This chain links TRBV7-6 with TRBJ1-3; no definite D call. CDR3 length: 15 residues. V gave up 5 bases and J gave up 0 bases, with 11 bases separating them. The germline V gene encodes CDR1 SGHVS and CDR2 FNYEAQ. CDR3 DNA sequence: TGTGCCAGCAGCGCGGCACACACCTCTGGAAACACCATATATTTT. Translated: CASSAAHTSGNTIYF. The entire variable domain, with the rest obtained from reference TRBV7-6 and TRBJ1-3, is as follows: GAGVSQSPRYKVTKRGQDVALRCDPISGHVSLYWYRQALGQGPEFLTYFNYEAQQDKSGLPNDRFSAERPEGSISTLTIQRTEQRDSAMYRCASSAAHTSGNTIYFGEGSWLTVV.